The 15 T cell receptor beta chains below all came from one sample that was sequenced in a study of CXCR3-negative and CXCR3-positive naive CD8 T cells (dated by TCRdb to the late 2010s). Instrument used: NextSeq 550. The Human TCR Profiling Kit (MiLaboratory) was used to prepare UMI-labeled 5' RACE TRB cDNA libraries. The reads went through TCRdb reprocessing, and each CDR3 protein sequence gets one entry with no DNA. In this sample's table one finds approximately 56,000 distinct CDR3 sequences. Jointly, the top ten make up 20% to 25% of the sample. The specimen was memory CD8+ T cells from blood. Sample cell subset or site, as interpreted from the label and publication: conventional CD8+ memory T cells (TMEM), sorted as controls. These receptors all come from a human donor in good health. Some clones in this sample may be carry-over from other donors' samples.

This rearrangement joins TRBV29-1 to TRBJ2-3; TCRdb proposes TRBD1, but this gene call is untestable without DNA. Germline V gene data show CDR1 as SQVTM and CDR2 as ANQGSEA. This CDR3 has 12 amino acids. CDR3: CSVGLRGDTQYF.

The J gene is TRBJ2-1, the V gene TRBV5-3; lacking DNA, the TRBD2 call made by TCRdb goes unchecked. TRBV5-3 qualifies as an ORF whose function is uncertain. The CDR3 extends over 17 amino acids. CDR3 loop: CARSPPEGRDFDNEQFF.

This chain links TRBV20-1 with TRBJ2-1; TCRdb's assignment of TRBD1 cannot be checked, as there is no DNA. Germline loops: CDR1 DFQATT, CDR2 SNEGSKA (reference sequence). The CDR3 covers 15 residues. CDR3 loop: CSARDVDRADNEQFF.

The chain has TRBV7-9 and TRBJ2-1; TCRdb's assignment of TRBD2 cannot be checked, as there is no DNA. Germline loops: CDR1 SEHNR, CDR2 FQNEAQ (reference sequence). CDR3 length: 17 amino acids. The CDR3 spells CASSLLTERGWYNEQFF.

This chain joins TRBV20-1 and TRBJ2-7; TCRdb outputs TRBD1, but without DNA this stays unchecked. CDR3 size: 14 residues. Germline lookup yields CDR1 DFQATT and CDR2 SNEGSKA (reference sequence). The chain's CDR3 is CSASAPDSSYEQYF.

The chain employs TRBV28 and TRBJ2-3. Germline CDR1 and CDR2: MDHEN and SYDVKM. The CDR3 is 16 residues long. The CDR3 region is CASSPSTDSNTDTQYF.

The gene calls are TRBV7-2 and TRBJ2-1; the D call of TRBD2 rests on TCRdb alone, since no DNA is present to check it. Germline V gene lookup returns CDR1 SGHTA and CDR2 FQGNSA. The CDR3 totals 15 residues. This chain's CDR3 is CASSSHGGPGNEQFF.

V gene TRBV29-1 combines with J gene TRBJ2-2; absent DNA, TCRdb's TRBD1 call cannot be checked. CDR1 is SQVTM and CDR2 is ANQGSEA in the germline V gene. This CDR3 region has 13 residues. CDR3: CSVELRGSGELFF.

This chain uses TRBV5-1 with TRBJ2-3; the D call of TRBD1 rests on TCRdb alone, since no DNA is present to check it. The V gene's germline CDR1 is SGHRS and CDR2 YFSETQ. The CDR3 loop spans 15 amino acids. The CDR3 here is CASSLNGRGTDTQYF.

The rearrangement uses TRBV7-8 and TRBJ2-6. CDR1 and CDR2 (germline): SGHVS, FQNEAQ. The CDR3 has 16 residues. CDR3 amino acids: CASSLAGVSGANVLTF.

V usage is TRBV25-1 and J usage is TRBJ2-4; TCRdb's D call, TRBD1, is unchecked because there is no DNA. The germline CDR1 and CDR2 sequences are MGHDK and SYGVNS. There are 17 residues in the CDR3. CDR3 amino acids: CASSDIGTVLAKNIQYF.

This clonotype shows up as medium-sized by frequency. The rearrangement uses TRBV20-1 and TRBJ1-1; TCRdb's D call, TRBD1, is unchecked because there is no DNA. This CDR3 is built from 14 residues. Germline-derived CDR1 and CDR2 are DFQATT and SNEGSKA (reference sequence). This chain's CDR3 is CSAFPTDMNTEAFF.

The chain links TRBV21-1 to TRBJ2-1; TCRdb reports TRBD1, a call that lacks DNA to check it against. TRBV21-1 is designated a pseudogene. The CDR3 is 17 residues long. The CDR3 region is CASSNNRGPSSYNEQFF.

The chain uses TRBV29-1 and TRBJ2-1; TCRdb's D call of TRBD1 is untestable without DNA. This CDR3 has 13 amino acids. The germline V gene has CDR1 SQVTM and CDR2 ANQGSEA. The CDR3 region is CSVEDLDRGFQFF.

This chain links TRBV11-2 with TRBJ2-5; absent DNA, TCRdb's TRBD2 call cannot be checked. The CDR3 length is 11 residues. Germline V gene data show CDR1 as SGHAT and CDR2 as FQNNGV. This CDR3 reads CASGGQETQYF.